Following are 32 T cell receptor beta chains from one sample sequenced in a study of shared clonotypes between healthy human individuals (dated by TCRdb to about 2020). The library was obtained by the immunoSEQ multiplex PCR assay. Sourced from immuneACCESS, this table was stored by TCRdb with only in-frame sequences that have V and J called. A share of the clones is absent; for the studies checked, an unresolved V gene accounts for under half, and the remainder has no known explanation. For this sample there are about 2.4 million clones; over 85% appear just once. 0.36% of the sample is in the top ten clones. The sequenced sample consisted of naive CD4+ T cells from PBMCs. In the paper's terms, the cell subset or site label means: CD45RA+ positively selected. These receptors were taken from a man younger than 35 in good health. Some clones in this sample may be carry-over from other donors' samples.

The rearrangement uses TRBV28 and TRBJ1-1; 7 bases agree with TRBD1. V was pared by 5 bases and J by 7 bases, with 7 bases of the junction left unmatched. CDR3 size: 13 residues. Germline CDR1 reads MDHEN; CDR2 reads SYDVKM. The CDR3 region has the DNA TGTGCCAGCAGTCGAGGGACAGAGAGTGAAGCTTTCTTT. Its protein is CASSRGTESEAFF.

The rearrangement uses TRBV7-8 and TRBJ1-5, with no clear D. CDR1 SGHVS and CDR2 FQNEAQ come from the germline V gene. This CDR3 contains 16 residues. V was clipped by 5 bases and J by 0 bases, with 14 bases between them. The CDR3 here is CASSDLTPNSNQPQHF. The DNA of the CDR3 is TGTGCCAGCAGCGACCTCACACCTAATAGCAATCAGCCCCAGCATTTT. Filled out from reference TRBV7-8 and TRBJ1-5, the complete variable domain reads GAGVSQSPRYKVAKRGQDVALRCDPISGHVSLFWYQQALGQGPEFLTYFQNEAQLDKSGLPSDRFFAERPEGSVSTLKIQRTQQEDSAVYLCASSDLTPNSNQPQHFGDGTRLSIL.

The rearrangement links TRBV2 to TRBJ1-3; D remains unclear. The CDR3 runs 13 residues. The V end was cut by 5 bases, the J end by 3 bases, with 8 bases between. Germline CDR1 reads SNHLY; CDR2 reads FYNNEI. The CDR3 region is CASSPSDGNTIYF. For the CDR3, the DNA is TGTGCCAGCAGTCCTTCCGATGGAAACACCATATATTTT.

The chain employs TRBV11-2 and TRBJ2-7, with D unclear. V lost 1 base and J 4 bases, leaving 8 bases between the germline ends. The CDR3 consists of 13 residues. Germline CDR1 SGHAT, CDR2 FQNNGV. The CDR3 sequence is CASSLGGMYEQYF. The CDR3, as DNA: TGTGCCAGCAGCTTAGGTGGCATGTACGAGCAGTACTTC.

V usage is TRBV5-4 and J usage is TRBJ1-2; 9 nucleotides agree with TRBD1. Germline CDR1 reads SGHNT; CDR2 reads YYREEE (reference sequence). The CDR3 is 15 amino acids. Trimming cost V 4 bases and J 4 bases; bases outside gene matches: 8. The CDR3 coding sequence is TGTGCCAGCAGCGTGGACAGGGGCGTCACCTATGGCTACACCTTC. Translated, it gives CASSVDRGVTYGYTF.

The rearrangement joins TRBV6-1 to TRBJ2-3; D tentatively fits TRBD1 or TRBD2 (5 bases each). CDR3 length: 13 residues. V was pared by 4 bases and J by 10 bases, with 15 bases between. Germline V CDR1 and CDR2: MNHNS, SASEGT. The CDR3 region has the DNA TGTGCCAGCAGTGGGGAGACCAGGACACCGCAGTATTTT. Its translation is CASSGETRTPQYF.

The rearrangement links TRBV4-3 to TRBJ1-6, with D hard to call. Germline V CDR1 and CDR2: LGHNA, YSLEER. Trimming removed 0 bases from V and 10 bases from J, with 13 bases in between. The CDR3 has 15 amino acids. Here the CDR3 DNA reads TGCGCCAGCAGCCAAGAAAGGGAAAGGAGCTCACCCCTCCACTTT. This translates into CASSQERERSSPLHF.

This chain joins TRBV6-1 and TRBJ2-1; 7 nucleotides match TRBD1. The V segment lost 4 bases and the J segment 0 bases; nucleotides outside the gene matches: 6. Germline assignment: CDR1 MNHNS and CDR2 SASEGT. This CDR3 has 16 residues. CDR3 loop: CASSGRQGRSYNEQFF. The CDR3 coding sequence is TGTGCCAGCAGTGGCCGACAGGGCCGCTCCTACAATGAGCAGTTCTTC.

The gene calls are TRBV28 and TRBJ1-2; TRBD1 agrees at 10 bases. The germline CDR1 and CDR2 sequences are MDHEN and SYDVKM. V lost 6 bases, J lost 4 bases, and 2 bases stayed unmatched. The CDR3 length is 13 residues. DNA of the CDR3: TGTGCCAGCAGGGGGACAGGGGTCTATGGCTACACCTTC. As protein: CASRGTGVYGYTF.

The gene calls are TRBV7-3 and TRBJ2-1, with 12 bases lining up with TRBD2. J was trimmed by 4 bases and V by 4 bases; bases with no gene match: 11. CDR1 and CDR2 (germline): SGHTA, FQGTGA. There are 18 residues in the CDR3. The CDR3 nucleotides read TGTGCCAGCAGCTCGAGAGGATTGACTAGCGGGGGATACAATGAGCAGTTCTTC. Translated: CASSSRGLTSGGYNEQFF.

The chain uses TRBV28 and TRBJ1-6; D is perhaps TRBD1 (5 bases). V lost 3 bases to trimming and J lost 15 bases, with 15 bases between them. This CDR3 is 13 amino acids long. In germline, CDR1 is MDHEN, CDR2 SYDVKM. CDR3 in amino acids: CASSFGGLRLLHF. The CDR3 DNA sequence: TGTGCCAGCAGTTTCGGGGGTTTGCGTCTCCTCCACTTT.

CDR3 loop: CSVGGGGRYRNYEQYF. The CDR3 nucleotides are TGCAGCGTGGGGGGAGGGGGTCGGTACAGAAACTACGAGCAGTACTTC. The chain is built from TRBV29-1 and TRBJ2-7, with D possibly TRBD2 on 7 matching bases. The CDR3 is 16 amino acids. The germline CDR1 and CDR2 sequences are SQVTM and ANQGSEA. V was clipped by 6 bases and J by 3 bases, with 24 bases between them.

The gene calls are TRBV19 and TRBJ1-5; 10 bases align to TRBD1. V shed 1 base, J shed 7 bases, and the junction held 10 bases outside the gene matches. This CDR3 spans 17 amino acids. CDR1 is LNHDA and CDR2 is SQIVND in the germline V gene (reference sequence). CDR3 DNA sequence: TGTGCCAGTAGTATAGGTCCGGGACAGGGGTTAGTACAGCCCCAGCATTTT. Its protein is CASSIGPGQGLVQPQHF.

The gene calls are TRBV27 and TRBJ1-5; D is uncertain. Germline CDR1 reads MNHEY; CDR2 reads SMNVEV (reference sequence). Trimming took off 7 bases at V and 0 bases at J, with 13 bases between the two ends. The CDR3 totals 15 residues. CDR3 amino acids: CASMKSPYSNQPQHF. The CDR3 region has the DNA TGTGCCAGCATGAAGAGTCCTTATAGCAATCAGCCCCAGCATTTT.

The V gene is TRBV27, the J gene TRBJ2-7, with D hard to call. The CDR3 is made up of 13 amino acids. The germline V gene has CDR1 MNHEY and CDR2 SMNVEV (reference sequence). V lost 5 bases, J lost 3 bases, and 11 bases lay in between. The CDR3 loop reads CASSLTDGYEQYF. The CDR3 DNA reads TGTGCCAGCAGTCTAACGGACGGCTACGAGCAGTACTTC.

This CDR3 reads CASSHLRARADTQYF. Written as DNA, the CDR3 is TGTGCCAGCAGCCACTTGAGGGCCAGGGCAGATACGCAGTATTTT. The chain links TRBV7-6 to TRBJ2-3; D is possibly TRBD1 or TRBD2 (5 bases each). This CDR3 contains 15 residues. Germline CDR1 and CDR2: SGHVS and FNYEAQ. V lost 5 bases to trimming and J lost 4 bases, with 16 bases between them.

The rearrangement uses TRBV4-2 and TRBJ1-2, with D possibly matching TRBD1 (5 bases). Trimming removed 3 bases from V and 2 bases from J, with 10 bases in between. CDR1 and CDR2 from the germline V gene are LGHNA and YNFKEQ. The CDR3 has 14 residues. The DNA for the CDR3 is TGTGCCAGCAGCCACCGGGGCCCCAACTATGGCTACACCTTC. Translating gives CASSHRGPNYGYTF.

This clone was detected once. The V gene is TRBV7-9, the J gene TRBJ1-1, with D unclear. Germline V gene data show CDR1 as SEHNR and CDR2 as FQNEAQ (reference sequence). V lost 7 bases and J 4 bases, leaving 13 bases between the germline ends. This CDR3 region has 13 residues. Here the CDR3 DNA reads TGTGCCAGCACCCCCCCCTGGGCCACTGAAGCTTTCTTT. It encodes CASTPPWATEAFF.

This chain connects TRBV27 to TRBJ2-7, with 11 bases aligning to TRBD2. Germline loops: CDR1 MNHEY, CDR2 SMNVEV (reference sequence). The CDR3 totals 16 residues. Trimming cost V 6 bases and J 3 bases; bases outside gene matches: 10. CDR3: CASRQLAGAPYYEQYF. CDR3 sequence (DNA): TGTGCCAGCAGGCAACTAGCGGGAGCCCCTTACTACGAGCAGTACTTC.

CDR3 DNA: TGCGCCAGCAGCCAAGAGGGCACGTTGCGGGAGACCCAGTACTTC. Translation: CASSQEGTLRETQYF. The rearrangement links TRBV4-1 to TRBJ2-5; no firm D call. This CDR3 region has 15 residues. Deletions cut 0 bases from V and 5 bases from J, with 13 bases between. Germline V gives CDR1 MGHRA, CDR2 YSYEKL.

Details on this clone: Other DNA sequences in the same sample also yield this CDR3. The CDR3 spells CASSLTGDPSTDTQYF. The CDR3 bases are TGCGCCAGCAGCCTGACGGGGGACCCTAGCACAGATACGCAGTATTTT. The chain employs TRBV5-1 and TRBJ2-3, with D perhaps matching TRBD2 (6 bases). CDR1 is SGHRS and CDR2 is YFSETQ in the germline V gene. The V end was cut by 4 bases, the J end by 0 bases, with 15 bases between. The length of the CDR3 is 16 residues.

The rearrangement joins TRBV30 to TRBJ1-5; TRBD1 matches at 8 bases. The CDR3 covers 14 residues. Germline V gene sequence: CDR1 GTSNPN, CDR2 SVGIG (reference sequence). Losses at the gene ends were 2 bases for V and 3 bases for J; bases not matched to a gene: 3. CDR3: CAWSQDRVNQPQHF. CDR3 coding DNA: TGTGCCTGGAGTCAGGACAGGGTCAATCAGCCCCAGCATTTT. Looking up the rest from reference TRBV30 and TRBJ1-5 gives the full variable domain: SQTIHQWPATLVQPVGSPLSLECTVEGTSNPNLYWYRQAAGRGLQLLFYSVGIGQISSEVPQNLSASRPQDRQFILSSKKLLLSDSGFYLCAWSQDRVNQPQHFGDGTRLSIL.

The chain combines TRBV29-1 with TRBJ2-7, with unresolved D. Per germline, CDR1 SQVTM and CDR2 ANQGSEA. V gave up 8 bases and J gave up 4 bases, with 18 bases separating them. This CDR3 has 13 residues. CDR3 sequence: CSHQSPGGYEQYF. The CDR3 region has the DNA TGCAGCCACCAATCCCCGGGTGGGTACGAGCAGTACTTC.

The chain couples TRBV28 to TRBJ2-1, with D tentatively TRBD2 (6 bases). CDR3 size: 17 residues. Germline-derived CDR1 and CDR2 are MDHEN and SYDVKM. V shed 2 bases and J shed 6 bases, with 20 bases lying between them. The CDR3 nucleotides are TGTGCCAGCAGTTTACGGGCAAAGGGATGGAGGGGCAATGAGCAGTTCTTC. It translates to CASSLRAKGWRGNEQFF.

This chain links TRBV4-3 with TRBJ2-6, with D possibly being TRBD1 or TRBD2 (5 bases each). Looked up from germline, CDR1 is LGHNA and CDR2 is YSLEER. Trimming removed 3 bases at V and 0 bases at J, with 15 bases between. The CDR3 length is 18 residues. DNA of the CDR3: TGCGCCAGCAGCCACTACACGGGACGCTCCTCTGGGGCCAACGTCCTGACTTTC. This sequence encodes CASSHYTGRSSGANVLTF.

The count of this clone is one. The chain couples TRBV5-6 to TRBJ2-3, with TRBD2 identical over 9 bases. The CDR3 spans 16 residues. Germline CDR1 reads SGHDT; CDR2 reads YYEEEE. Trimming at V came to 2 bases and at J to 5 bases, leaving 9 bases not matched to a gene. Here the CDR3 reads CASSFIAGGPVDTQYF. CDR3 coding DNA: TGTGCCAGCAGCTTTATTGCGGGAGGGCCAGTAGATACGCAGTATTTT.

This chain links TRBV5-1 with TRBJ2-1, with 9 nucleotides matching TRBD2. With 7 bases clipped from V and 7 bases from J, the junction kept 12 bases outside the gene matches. The CDR3 length is 15 residues. Per the germline V gene, CDR1 is SGHRS and CDR2 is YFSETQ. This CDR3 is CASSQPSGILNEQFF. The CDR3 DNA follows: TGCGCCAGCTCCCAGCCTAGCGGGATACTGAATGAGCAGTTCTTC. The variable domain in full, with the rest retrieved from reference TRBV5-1 and TRBJ2-1, is KAGVTQTPRYLIKTRGQQVTLSCSPISGHRSVSWYQQTPGQGLQFLFEYFSETQRNKGNFPGRFSGRQFSNSRSEMNVSTLELGDSALYLCASSQPSGILNEQFFGPGTRLTVL.

This chain joins TRBV7-9 and TRBJ2-7, with TRBD1 as a possible D gene (6 bases). Germline V lookup: CDR1 SEHNR, CDR2 FQNEAQ (reference sequence). This CDR3 spans 12 amino acids. V dropped 1 base and J dropped 12 bases, with 13 bases sitting between them. CDR3 nucleotides: TGTGCCAGCAGCTTAGAAATGGGGGCCCGGTACTTC. It specifies CASSLEMGARYF.

V usage is TRBV5-1 and J usage is TRBJ2-5; 12 positions agree with TRBD2. After removal of 4 bases from V and 5 bases from J, the junction contained 9 bases not matched to a gene. The CDR3 has 16 residues. The germline gives CDR1 SGHRS, CDR2 YFSETQ. The DNA for the CDR3 is TGCGCCAGCAGCAAGGAGGGACTAGCGGGCACGGAGACCCAGTACTTC. It translates to CASSKEGLAGTETQYF.

In the case of this clone: Other DNA sequences in this sample translate to the same CDR3. The V and J genes are TRBV5-1 and TRBJ2-5; tentatively, D is TRBD1 (5 bases). Deletions cut 0 bases from V and 1 base from J, with 16 bases between. Germline lookup yields CDR1 SGHRS and CDR2 YFSETQ. The CDR3 is 17 residues long. This CDR3 reads CASSLAMHGQSQETQYF. CDR3 in DNA: TGCGCCAGCAGCTTGGCCATGCACGGACAATCCCAAGAGACCCAGTACTTC.

This clone showed up just once. This sample also contains other DNA sequences that code for the same CDR3. V and J are TRBV9 and TRBJ2-7; 7 nucleotides align to TRBD2. Trimming took 1 base from V and 2 from J; bases not matched to a gene: 3. Germline V gene data show CDR1 as SGDLS and CDR2 as YYNGEE. The CDR3 totals 14 residues. CDR3 in amino acids: CASSVTGGTYEQYF. CDR3 nucleotide sequence: TGTGCCAGCAGCGTAACCGGGGGGACCTACGAGCAGTACTTC.

V gene TRBV5-6 combines with J gene TRBJ2-1; D might be TRBD1 (5 bases). V was cut by 1 base and J by 5 bases, with 22 bases left in between. Germline V CDR1 and CDR2: SGHDT, YYEEEE. This CDR3 contains 18 residues. As DNA, the CDR3 is TGTGCCAGCAGCTTGAGTAGGGCGCCCCAGGGAAAAAACAATGAGCAGTTCTTC. Its protein product is CASSLSRAPQGKNNEQFF.